Listed below are T cell receptor beta chains from one sample, sequenced in a study of T cell repertoires in cytomegalovirus infection. What these receptors recognize is not known. Each CDR3 protein is one row after TCRdb ran MiXCR on the reads. This repertoire shows 110,000 or so distinct CDR3 sequences, 30% found once; its top ten account for 35% to 50%. This material consisted of CD8+ T cells from cultured PBMCs, taken from culture after CMV antigen stimulation. The receptors come from a human donor in good health (CMV status not recorded). Some clones in this sample may be carry-over from other donors' samples. Each CDR3 is given with its conserved first and last residue. D genes are given only for firm matches. Where a row states a size, it is once, few, many or the class of an expanded clone; other rows omit it.

few,TRBD1,TRBJ2-1,TRBV6-6,TGTGCCAGCAGTTACCTCACTGCCAACCGGGACAGGGGGGACAATGAGCAGTTCTTC,CASSYLTANRDRGDNEQFF
many,TRBD1,TRBJ1-4,TRBV20-1,TGCAGTGCTAGGGGGTGGACAGGGGAAGGGAATAATGAAAAACTGTTTTTT,CSARGWTGEGNNEKLFF
.,.,TRBJ1-1,TRBV20-1,TGCAGTGCTAGACAGAACACTGAAGCTTTCTTT,CSARQNTEAFF
.,.,TRBJ2-5,TRBV12-3/TRBV12-4,TGTGCCAGCAGTTTACGGGGGTTTGATCTGGATTCAGAGACCCAGTACTTC,CASSLRGFDLDSETQYF
.,TRBD1,TRBJ1-6,TRBV4-3,TGCGCCAGCAGCCTCGACAGGGGAGCCTATAATTCACCCCTCCACTTT,CASSLDRGAYNSPLHF
.,.,TRBJ2-7,TRBV5-1,TGCGCCAGCAGCTTGGCGGGGAGCACAGGGCACTACGAGCAGTACTTC,CASSLAGSTGHYEQYF
few,TRBD1,TRBJ2-3,TRBV4-2,TGTGCCAGCAGCCACAGGACAGGGCTGAGCACAGATACGCAGTATTTT,CASSHRTGLSTDTQYF
many,.,TRBJ2-1,TRBV7-8,TGTGCCAGCAGCCGCCAGGACCTTTCCTTCGGGGAGCAGTTCTTC,CASSRQDLSFGEQFF
.,.,TRBJ2-7,TRBV4-2,TGTGCCAGCAGCCAAGAACCGCCGTCCTACGAGCAGTACTTC,CASSQEPPSYEQYF
.,.,TRBJ1-1,TRBV14,TGTGCCAGCAGCCCCCCGGCAGGGCGGCTTAAAATGAACACTGAAGCTTTCTTT,CASSPPAGRLKMNTEAFF
.,.,TRBJ1-2,TRBV12-3/TRBV12-4,TGTGCCAGCAGTTTCGGCAGGGCTGTGGGCTACACCTTC,CASSFGRAVGYTF
few,TRBD1,TRBJ2-1,TRBV28,TGTGCCAGCAGCCTTGGACAGGGGGTAATGACCTACAATGAGCAGTTCTTC,CASSLGQGVMTYNEQFF
.,TRBD2,TRBJ2-3,TRBV4-3,TGCGCCAGCAGCCAAGACCCGGGACTAGCGGGGGGCAGTATAAACACAGATACGCAGTATTTT,CASSQDPGLAGGSINTDTQYF
few,TRBD1,TRBJ2-7,TRBV27,TGTGCCAGCAGTTTCCCACCGGGACAGGGACCCAAGTACGAAAATTACGAGCAGTACTTC,CASSFPPGQGPKYENYEQYF
few,.,TRBJ2-1,TRBV6-1,TGTGCCAGCAGGACCTTGGGGGGTCCCTACAATGAGCAGTTCTTC,CASRTLGGPYNEQFF